This T cell receptor beta chain was retrieved from a study of T cells after yellow fever vaccination. The V gene's germline CDR1 is SGHDT and CDR2 YYEEEE. The CDR3 spans 15 residues. Trimming stripped 0 bases from V and 3 bases from J, with 7 bases between. Whole-study results and caveats: Clonotypes shared by both compartments, CD4 and CD8, made up a small share.

TCR cDNA, made by 5'RACE template switching, carried an added universal primer site and UMIs. MiXCR was run by TCRdb on the 5' RACE reads, yielding one entry per CDR3 protein. The table lists 150,000 to 200,000 distinct CDR3 sequences, about 10% of them singletons, with 35% to 45% in the top ten. This clonotype appeared many times. Its antigen remains unidentified. This TCR was recovered from a man aged 18 to 30 who received the YFV17D yellow fever vaccine. The starting material was CD8+ T cells sorted from PBMCs, obtained 15 days after the yellow fever booster vaccination. J is TRBJ2-6 and V is TRBV5-6, with D unresolved. The CDR3 protein is CASSLGSGGANVLTF. The DNA of the CDR3 is TGTGCCAGCAGCTTGGGATCGGGTGGGGCCAACGTCCTGACTTTC. The complete variable domain, with remaining parts taken from reference TRBV5-6 and TRBJ2-6, reads DAGVTQSPTHLIKTRGQQVTLRCSPKSGHDTVSWYQQALGQGPQFIFQYYEEEERQRGNFPDRFSGHQFPNYSSELNVNALLLGDSALYLCASSLGSGGANVLTFGAGSRLTVL.